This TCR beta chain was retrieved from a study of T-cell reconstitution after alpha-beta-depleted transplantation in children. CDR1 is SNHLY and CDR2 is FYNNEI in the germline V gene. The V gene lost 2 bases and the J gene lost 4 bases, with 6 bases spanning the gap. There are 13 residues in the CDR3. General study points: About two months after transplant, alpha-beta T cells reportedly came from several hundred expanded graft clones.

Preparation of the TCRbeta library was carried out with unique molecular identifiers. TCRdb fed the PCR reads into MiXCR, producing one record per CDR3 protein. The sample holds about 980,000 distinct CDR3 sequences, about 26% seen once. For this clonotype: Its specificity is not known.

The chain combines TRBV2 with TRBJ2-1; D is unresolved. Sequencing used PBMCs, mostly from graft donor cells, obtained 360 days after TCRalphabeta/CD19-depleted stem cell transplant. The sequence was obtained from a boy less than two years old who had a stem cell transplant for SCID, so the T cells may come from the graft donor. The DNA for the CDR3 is TGTGCCAGCAGTGAACGGCCATACAATGAGCAGTTCTTC. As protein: CASSERPYNEQFF.